The clone carrying this T cell receptor beta chain was recorded a few times. Its cognate antigen is unknown. Sequenced by immunoSEQ multiplex PCR; TCRdb stores in-frame clones only, minus some. The sample includes more than 12,000 clones, 76% of them seen just once. ViraFEST used viral peptide pools to expand antigen-specific CD4+ T cells before sequencing. Researchers isolated CD4+ T cells once approximately ten days of culture had elapsed. Documented for the person is a PCR-confirmed SARS-CoV-2 infection occurring between March and December 2020. Every participant took two doses of the BNT162b2 or mRNA-1273 vaccine. This entry comes from a study of vaccination effects on CD4 cells after COVID-19. The germline CDR1 and CDR2 sequences are MNHEY and SVGAGI. V shed 4 bases and J 0 bases; nucleotides not matched to a gene: 0. The CDR3 length is 14 residues.

This specimen was CD4+ T cells from PBMCs cultured with HCoV-NL63 spike peptides, taken after COVID-19 vaccination. The rearrangement uses TRBV6-5 and TRBJ2-7; 10 nucleotides agree with TRBD1. This TCR was recovered from a human donor who had a prior SARS-CoV-2 infection. The CDR3 region has the DNA TGTGCCAGCAGTTGGGACAGGGGCTCCTACGAGCAGTACTTC. Translation gives CASSWDRGSYEQYF.